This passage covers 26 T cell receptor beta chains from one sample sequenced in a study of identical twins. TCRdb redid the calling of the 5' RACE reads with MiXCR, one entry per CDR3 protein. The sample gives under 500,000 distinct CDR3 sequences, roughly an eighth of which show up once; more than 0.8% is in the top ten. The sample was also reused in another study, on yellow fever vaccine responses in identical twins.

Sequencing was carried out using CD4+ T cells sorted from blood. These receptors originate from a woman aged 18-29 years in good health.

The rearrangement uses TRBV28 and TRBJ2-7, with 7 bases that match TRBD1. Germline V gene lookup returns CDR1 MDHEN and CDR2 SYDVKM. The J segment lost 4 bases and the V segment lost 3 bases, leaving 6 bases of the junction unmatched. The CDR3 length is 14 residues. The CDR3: CASSLTGQLYEQYF. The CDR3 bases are TGTGCCAGCAGTTTGACGGGACAGTTGTACGAGCAGTACTTC.

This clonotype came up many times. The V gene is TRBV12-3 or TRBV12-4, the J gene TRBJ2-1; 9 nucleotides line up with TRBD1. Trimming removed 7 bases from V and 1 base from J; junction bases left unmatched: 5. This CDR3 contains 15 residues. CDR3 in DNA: TGTGCCAGCACCCGGGGGACAGGGTCCTACAATGAGCAGTTCTTC. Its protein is CASTRGTGSYNEQFF.

Written as DNA, the CDR3 is TGCGCCAGCACCATCCTCACCGGAGTGAACACTGAAGCTTTCTTT. It translates to CASTILTGVNTEAFF. The rearrangement uses TRBV5-1 and TRBJ1-1, with no clear D. This CDR3 has 15 residues. Trimming cost V 6 bases and J 0 bases, with 15 bases left between them. Per the germline V gene, CDR1 is SGHRS and CDR2 is YFSETQ.

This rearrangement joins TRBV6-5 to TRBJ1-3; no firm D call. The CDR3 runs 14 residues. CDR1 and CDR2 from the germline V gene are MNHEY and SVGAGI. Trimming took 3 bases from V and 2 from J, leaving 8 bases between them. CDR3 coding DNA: TGTGCCAGCAGTTATCGGGCCGCTGGAAACACCATATATTTT. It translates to CASSYRAAGNTIYF.

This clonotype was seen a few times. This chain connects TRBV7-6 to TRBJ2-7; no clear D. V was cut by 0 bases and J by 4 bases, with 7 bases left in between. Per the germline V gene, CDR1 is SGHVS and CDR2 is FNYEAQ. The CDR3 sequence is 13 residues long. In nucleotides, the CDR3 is TGTGCCAGCAGCTTAGCCAATGAATACGAGCAGTACTTC. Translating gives CASSLANEYEQYF.

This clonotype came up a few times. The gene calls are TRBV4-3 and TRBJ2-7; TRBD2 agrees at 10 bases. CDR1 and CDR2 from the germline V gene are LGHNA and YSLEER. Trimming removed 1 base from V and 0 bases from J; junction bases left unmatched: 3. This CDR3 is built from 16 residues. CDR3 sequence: CASSQVLAGVSYEQYF. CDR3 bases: TGCGCCAGCAGCCAAGTCCTAGCGGGGGTCTCCTACGAGCAGTACTTC.

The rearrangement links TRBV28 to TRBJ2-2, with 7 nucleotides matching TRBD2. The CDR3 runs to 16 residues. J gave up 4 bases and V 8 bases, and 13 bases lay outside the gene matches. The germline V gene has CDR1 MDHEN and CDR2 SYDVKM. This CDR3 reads CASRSGGGRPTGELFF. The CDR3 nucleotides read TGTGCCAGCCGTTCGGGGGGAGGGAGACCCACCGGGGAGCTGTTTTTT. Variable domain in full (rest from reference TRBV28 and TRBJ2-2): DVKVTQSSRYLVKRTGEKVFLECVQDMDHENMFWYRQDPGLGLRLIYFSYDVKMKEKGDIPEGYSVSREKKERFSLILESASTNQTSMYLCASRSGGGRPTGELFFGEGSRLTVL.

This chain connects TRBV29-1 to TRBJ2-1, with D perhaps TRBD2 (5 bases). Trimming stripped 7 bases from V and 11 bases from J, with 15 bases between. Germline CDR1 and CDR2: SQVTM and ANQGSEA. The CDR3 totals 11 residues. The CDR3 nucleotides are TGCAGCGCTAGAGCCCGGGGTCAGCAGTTCTTC. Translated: CSARARGQQFF.

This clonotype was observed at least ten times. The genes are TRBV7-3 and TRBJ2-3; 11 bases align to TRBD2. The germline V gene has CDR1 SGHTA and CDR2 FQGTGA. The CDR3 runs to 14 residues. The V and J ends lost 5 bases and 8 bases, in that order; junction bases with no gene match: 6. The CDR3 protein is CASSPGTSGATQYF. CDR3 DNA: TGTGCCAGCAGCCCTGGGACTAGCGGAGCTACGCAGTATTTT.

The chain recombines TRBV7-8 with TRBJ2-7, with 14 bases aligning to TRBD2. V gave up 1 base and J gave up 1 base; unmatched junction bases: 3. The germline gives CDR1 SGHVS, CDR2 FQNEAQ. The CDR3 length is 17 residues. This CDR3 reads CASSLGTSGGNSYEQYF. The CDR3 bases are TGTGCCAGCAGCTTAGGGACTAGCGGGGGGAATTCCTACGAGCAGTACTTC.

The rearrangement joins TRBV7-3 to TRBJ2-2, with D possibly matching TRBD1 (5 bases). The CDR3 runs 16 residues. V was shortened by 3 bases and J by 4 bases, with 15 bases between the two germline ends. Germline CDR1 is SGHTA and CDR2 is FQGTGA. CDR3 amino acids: CASSFQGSFGTGELFF. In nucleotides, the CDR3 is TGTGCCAGCAGCTTCCAGGGTTCTTTTGGCACCGGGGAGCTGTTTTTT.

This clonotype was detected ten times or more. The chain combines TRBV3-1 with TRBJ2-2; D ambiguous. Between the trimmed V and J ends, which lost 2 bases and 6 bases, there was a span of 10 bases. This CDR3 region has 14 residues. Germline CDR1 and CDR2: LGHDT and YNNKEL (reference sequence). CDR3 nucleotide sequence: TGTGCCAGCAGCCAATTTTGGGGATCCGGGGAGCTGTTTTTT. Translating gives CASSQFWGSGELFF.

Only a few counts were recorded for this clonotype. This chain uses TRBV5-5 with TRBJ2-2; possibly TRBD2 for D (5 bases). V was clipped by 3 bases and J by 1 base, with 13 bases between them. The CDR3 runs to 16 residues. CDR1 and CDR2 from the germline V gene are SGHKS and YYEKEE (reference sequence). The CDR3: CASSWEIQRNTGELFF. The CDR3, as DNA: TGTGCCAGCAGCTGGGAGATCCAGCGGAACACCGGGGAGCTGTTTTTT.

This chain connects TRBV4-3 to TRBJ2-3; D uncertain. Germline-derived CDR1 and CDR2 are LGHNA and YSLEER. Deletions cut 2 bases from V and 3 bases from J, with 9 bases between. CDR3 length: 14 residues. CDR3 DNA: TGCGCCAGCAGCCAAAGTCTGGGGACAGATACGCAGTATTTT. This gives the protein CASSQSLGTDTQYF.

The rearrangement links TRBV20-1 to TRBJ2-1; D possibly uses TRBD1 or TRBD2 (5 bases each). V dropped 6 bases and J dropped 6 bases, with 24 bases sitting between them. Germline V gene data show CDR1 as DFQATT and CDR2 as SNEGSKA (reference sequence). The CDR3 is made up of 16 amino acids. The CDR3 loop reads CSAKGSGTLGGNEQFF. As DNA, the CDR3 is TGCAGTGCCAAGGGGAGCGGAACCCTTGGGGGCAATGAGCAGTTCTTC.

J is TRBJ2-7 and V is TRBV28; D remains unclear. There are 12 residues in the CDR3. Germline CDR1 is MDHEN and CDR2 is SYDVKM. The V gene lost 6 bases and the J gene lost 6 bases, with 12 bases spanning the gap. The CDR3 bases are TGTGCCAGCAGGGAGTTAGTGGGCGAGCAGTACTTC. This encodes CASRELVGEQYF.

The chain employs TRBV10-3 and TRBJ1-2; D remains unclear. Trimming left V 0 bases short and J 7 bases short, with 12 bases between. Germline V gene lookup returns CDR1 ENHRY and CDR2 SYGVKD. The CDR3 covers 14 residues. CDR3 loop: CAISESTRLGGYTF. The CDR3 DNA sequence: TGTGCCATCAGTGAGTCGACGCGGTTAGGTGGCTACACCTTC.

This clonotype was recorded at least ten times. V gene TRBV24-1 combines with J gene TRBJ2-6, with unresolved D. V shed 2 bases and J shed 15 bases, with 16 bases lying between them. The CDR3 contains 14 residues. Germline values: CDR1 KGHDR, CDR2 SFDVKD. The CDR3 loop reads CATSDSPQLSALTF. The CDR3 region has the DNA TGTGCCACCAGTGATTCACCCCAATTGTCTGCCCTGACTTTC.

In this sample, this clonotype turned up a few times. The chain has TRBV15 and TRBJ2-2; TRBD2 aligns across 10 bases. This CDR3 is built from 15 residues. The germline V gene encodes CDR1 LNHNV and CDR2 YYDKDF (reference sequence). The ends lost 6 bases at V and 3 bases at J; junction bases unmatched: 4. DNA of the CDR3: TGTGCCACCAGGATTGGGACTAGCGACACCGGGGAGCTGTTTTTT. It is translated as CATRIGTSDTGELFF.

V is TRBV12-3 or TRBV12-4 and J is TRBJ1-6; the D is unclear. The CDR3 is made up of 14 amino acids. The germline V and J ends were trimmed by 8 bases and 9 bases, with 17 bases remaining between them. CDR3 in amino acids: CASRGGPIGSPLHF. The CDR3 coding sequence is TGTGCCAGCCGGGGAGGGCCCATAGGTTCACCCCTCCACTTT.

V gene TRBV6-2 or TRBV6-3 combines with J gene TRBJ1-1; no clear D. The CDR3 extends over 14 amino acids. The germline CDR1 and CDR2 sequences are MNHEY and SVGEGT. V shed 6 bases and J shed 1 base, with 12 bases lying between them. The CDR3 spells CASSLFEENTEAFF. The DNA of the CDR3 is TGTGCCAGCAGCCTATTCGAGGAGAACACTGAAGCTTTCTTT.

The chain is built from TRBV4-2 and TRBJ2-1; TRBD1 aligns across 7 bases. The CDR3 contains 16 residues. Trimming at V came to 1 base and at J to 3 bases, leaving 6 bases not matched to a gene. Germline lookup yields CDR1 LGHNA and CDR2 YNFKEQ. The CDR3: CASSQGTGTVYNEQFF. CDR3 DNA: TGTGCCAGCAGCCAAGGCACCGGGACAGTCTACAATGAGCAGTTCTTC.

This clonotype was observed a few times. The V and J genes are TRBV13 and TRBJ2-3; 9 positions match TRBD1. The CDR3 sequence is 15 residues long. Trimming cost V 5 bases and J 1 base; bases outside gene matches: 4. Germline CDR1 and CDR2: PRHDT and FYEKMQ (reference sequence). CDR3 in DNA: TGTGCCAGCAGCAGGACAGGGGCGGGCACAGATACGCAGTATTTT. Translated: CASSRTGAGTDTQYF.

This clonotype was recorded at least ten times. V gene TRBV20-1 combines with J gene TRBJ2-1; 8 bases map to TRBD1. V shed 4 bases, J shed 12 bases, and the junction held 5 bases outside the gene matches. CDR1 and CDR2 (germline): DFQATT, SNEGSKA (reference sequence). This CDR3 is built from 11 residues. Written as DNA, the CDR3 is TGCAGTGCTACACAGGGGGGCACGCAGTTCTTC. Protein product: CSATQGGTQFF.

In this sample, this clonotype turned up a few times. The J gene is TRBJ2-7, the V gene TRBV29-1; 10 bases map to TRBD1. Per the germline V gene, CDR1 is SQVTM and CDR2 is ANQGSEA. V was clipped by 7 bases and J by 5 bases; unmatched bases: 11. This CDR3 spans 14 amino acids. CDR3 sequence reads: CSAQPGQGFHEQYF. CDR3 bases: TGCAGCGCTCAACCGGGACAGGGGTTCCACGAGCAGTACTTC.

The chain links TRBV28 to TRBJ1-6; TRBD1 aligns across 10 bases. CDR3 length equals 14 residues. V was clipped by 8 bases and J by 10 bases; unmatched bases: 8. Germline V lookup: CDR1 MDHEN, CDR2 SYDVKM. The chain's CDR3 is CASGGTGVRSPLHF. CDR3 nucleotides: TGTGCCAGCGGTGGGACAGGGGTACGGTCACCCCTCCACTTT. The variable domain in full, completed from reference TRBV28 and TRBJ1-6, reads DVKVTQSSRYLVKRTGEKVFLECVQDMDHENMFWYRQDPGLGLRLIYFSYDVKMKEKGDIPEGYSVSREKKERFSLILESASTNQTSMYLCASGGTGVRSPLHFGNGTRLTVT.